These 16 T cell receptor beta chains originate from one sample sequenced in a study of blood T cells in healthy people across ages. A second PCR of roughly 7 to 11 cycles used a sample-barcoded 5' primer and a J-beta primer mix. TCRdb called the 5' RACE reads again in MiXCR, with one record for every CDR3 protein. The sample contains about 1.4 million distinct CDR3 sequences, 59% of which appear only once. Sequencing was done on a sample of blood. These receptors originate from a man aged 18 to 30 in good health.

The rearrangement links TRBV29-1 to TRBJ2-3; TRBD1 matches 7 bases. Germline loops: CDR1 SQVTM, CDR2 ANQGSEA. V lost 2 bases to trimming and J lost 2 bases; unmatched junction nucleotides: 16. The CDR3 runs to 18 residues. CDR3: CSVERGRSDRHNTDTQYF. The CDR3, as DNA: TGCAGCGTTGAAAGGGGGCGGTCTGACAGGCACAACACAGATACGCAGTATTTT.

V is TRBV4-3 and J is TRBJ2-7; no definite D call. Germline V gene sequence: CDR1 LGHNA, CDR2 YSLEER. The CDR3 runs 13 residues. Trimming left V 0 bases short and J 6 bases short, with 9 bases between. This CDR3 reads CASSQETYSEQYF. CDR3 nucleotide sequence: TGCGCCAGCAGCCAAGAAACGTATAGCGAGCAGTACTTC.

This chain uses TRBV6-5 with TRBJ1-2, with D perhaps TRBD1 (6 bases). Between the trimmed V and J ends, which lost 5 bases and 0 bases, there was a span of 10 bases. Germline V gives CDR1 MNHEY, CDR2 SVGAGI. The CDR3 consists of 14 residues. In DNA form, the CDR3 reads TGTGCCAGCAGTCGGGACAACGCTAACTATGGCTACACCTTC. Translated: CASSRDNANYGYTF.

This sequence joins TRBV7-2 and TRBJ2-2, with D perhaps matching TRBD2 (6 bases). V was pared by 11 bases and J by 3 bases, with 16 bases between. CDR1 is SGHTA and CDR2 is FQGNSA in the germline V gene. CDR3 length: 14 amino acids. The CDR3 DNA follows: TGTGCCGGAAACGGGAGCATCTACACCGGGGAGCTGTTTTTT. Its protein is CAGNGSIYTGELFF. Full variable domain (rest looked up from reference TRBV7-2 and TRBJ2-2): GAGVSQSPSNKVTEKGKDVELRCDPISGHTALYWYRQSLGQGLEFLIYFQGNSAPDKSGLPSDRFSAERTGGSVSTLTIQRTQQEDSAVYLCAGNGSIYTGELFFGEGSRLTVL.

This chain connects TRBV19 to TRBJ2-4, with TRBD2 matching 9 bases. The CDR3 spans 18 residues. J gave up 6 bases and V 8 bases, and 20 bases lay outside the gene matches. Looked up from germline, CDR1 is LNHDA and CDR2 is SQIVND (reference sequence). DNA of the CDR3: TGTGCCAGTGCCCTTCGTCCTAGCGGGGATGGGTACGGAAACATTCAGTACTTC. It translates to CASALRPSGDGYGNIQYF.

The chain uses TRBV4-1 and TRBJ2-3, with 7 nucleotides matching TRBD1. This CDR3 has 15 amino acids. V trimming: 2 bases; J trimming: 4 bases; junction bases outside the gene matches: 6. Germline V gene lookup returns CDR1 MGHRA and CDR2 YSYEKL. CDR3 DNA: TGCGCCAGCAGCCAATTCAACACAGGGGCAGATACGCAGTATTTT. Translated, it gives CASSQFNTGADTQYF.

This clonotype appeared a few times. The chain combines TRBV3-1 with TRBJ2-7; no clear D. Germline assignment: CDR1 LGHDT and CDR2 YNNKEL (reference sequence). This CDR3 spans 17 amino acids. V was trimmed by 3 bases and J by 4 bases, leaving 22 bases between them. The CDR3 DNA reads TGTGCCAGCAGCCATACGCCTGGTGTCTACCTAAATTACGAGCAGTACTTC. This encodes CASSHTPGVYLNYEQYF.

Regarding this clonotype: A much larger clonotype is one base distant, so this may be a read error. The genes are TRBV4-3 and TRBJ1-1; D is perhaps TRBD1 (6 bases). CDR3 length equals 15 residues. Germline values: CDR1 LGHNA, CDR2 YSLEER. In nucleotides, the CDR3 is TGCGCCGGCAGCCAAGAGACAGGTATGAACACTGAAGCTTTCTTT. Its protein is CAGSQETGMNTEAFF.

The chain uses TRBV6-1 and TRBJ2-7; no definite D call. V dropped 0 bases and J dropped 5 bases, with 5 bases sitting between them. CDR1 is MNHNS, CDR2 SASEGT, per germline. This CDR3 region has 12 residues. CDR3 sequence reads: CASSEATNEQYF. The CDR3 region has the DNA TGTGCCAGCAGTGAAGCAACGAACGAGCAGTACTTC.

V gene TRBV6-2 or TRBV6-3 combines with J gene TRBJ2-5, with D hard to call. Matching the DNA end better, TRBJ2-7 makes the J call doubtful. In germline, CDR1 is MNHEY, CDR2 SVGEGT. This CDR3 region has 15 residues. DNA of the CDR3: TGTGCCAGCAGTGGGCTTACCGACTGGCCCTACGAGCAGTACTTC. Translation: CASSGLTDWPYEQYF.

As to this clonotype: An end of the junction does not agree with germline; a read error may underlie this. This CDR3 is CASSQDWGGVNEQFF. CDR3 in DNA: TGCGCCAGCAGTCAAGATTGGGGGGGAGTCAATGAGCAGTTCTTC. This chain joins TRBV4-3 and TRBJ2-1; TRBD2 aligns across 7 bases. This CDR3 has 15 amino acids. From germline, CDR1 is LGHNA and CDR2 YSLEER.

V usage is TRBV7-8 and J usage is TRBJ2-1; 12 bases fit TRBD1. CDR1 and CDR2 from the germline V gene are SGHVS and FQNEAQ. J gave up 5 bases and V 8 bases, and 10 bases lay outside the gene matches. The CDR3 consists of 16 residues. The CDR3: CASHRRDRGRNNEQFF. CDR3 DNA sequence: TGTGCCAGCCATAGACGGGACAGGGGGCGAAACAATGAGCAGTTCTTC.

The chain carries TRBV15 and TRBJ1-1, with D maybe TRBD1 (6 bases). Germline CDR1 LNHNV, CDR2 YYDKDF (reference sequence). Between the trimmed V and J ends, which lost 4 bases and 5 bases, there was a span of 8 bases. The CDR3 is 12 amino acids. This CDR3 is CATSKTGTEAFF. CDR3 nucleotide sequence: TGTGCCACCAGCAAAACAGGGACTGAAGCTTTCTTT.

CDR3 DNA: TGTGCCAGCAGCTCGAACCCAACTAATGAAAAACTGTTTTTT. This sequence encodes CASSSNPTNEKLFF. The V and J genes are TRBV11-2 and TRBJ1-4, with no clear D. Germline V gene lookup returns CDR1 SGHAT and CDR2 FQNNGV. The ends were cut back, 4 bases at V and 0 bases at J, with 6 bases in the middle. The CDR3 totals 14 residues.

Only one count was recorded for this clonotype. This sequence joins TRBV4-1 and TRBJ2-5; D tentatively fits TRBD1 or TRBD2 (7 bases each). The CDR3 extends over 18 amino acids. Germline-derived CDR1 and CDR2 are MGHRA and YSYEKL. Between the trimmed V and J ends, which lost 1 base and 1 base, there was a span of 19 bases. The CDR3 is CASSQALAGGEGQETQYF. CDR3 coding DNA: TGCGCCAGCAGCCAAGCTCTAGCAGGGGGGGAGGGCCAAGAGACCCAGTACTTC.

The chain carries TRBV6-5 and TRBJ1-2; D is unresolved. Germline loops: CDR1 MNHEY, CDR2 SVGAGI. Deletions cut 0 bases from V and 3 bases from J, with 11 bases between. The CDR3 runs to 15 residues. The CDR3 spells CASSYSKSAYYGYTF. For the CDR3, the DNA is TGTGCCAGCAGTTACTCGAAATCCGCCTACTATGGCTACACCTTC.